This note documents a single T cell receptor beta chain sequence. Its antigen is currently unknown. This sample is drawn from a study of Ad26.COV2.S vaccination and SARS-CoV-2 variants. In the study overall: The donor belonged to the COV1001 Ad26.COV2.S trial arm. Findings and caveats of the study: Total T cell responses may have been underestimated by the TCR breadth and depth analyses.

Treatment meaning: about 20 received Ad26.COV2.S at low or high dose, single or two shots; about 5 received placebo; per-sample allocation not given. It was on day 63 after the first vaccine or placebo injection that samples were taken. Recruitment in Boston yielded a donor of adult age, 18-55 years. Spike of the Wuhan-strain SARS-CoV-2 was expressed by an Ad26 vector, which formed the vaccine. Germline trimming cut 5 bases from V and 0 bases from J; bases unmatched to any gene: 7. CDR1 and CDR2 from the germline V gene are SGHDN and FVKESK. CDR3 length: 19 amino acids. Clones were read by immunoSEQ multiplex PCR, and TCRdb kept only the in-frame ones, dropping some. The table lists 350,000 to 400,000 clones, approximately 90% of them singletons.

This clonotype was sampled from a person aged 18-60 years who received the Ad26.COV2.S COVID-19 vaccine or a placebo. The V gene is TRBV14, the J gene TRBJ2-1, with TRBD2 matching over 16 bases. Here the sequenced sample was peripheral blood, taken in a trial of Ad26.COV2.S vaccine versus placebo. CDR3 in amino acids: CASSIGTSGRAVSYNEQFF. The DNA for the CDR3 is TGTGCCAGCAGCATCGGGACTAGCGGGAGGGCCGTCTCCTACAATGAGCAGTTCTTC.